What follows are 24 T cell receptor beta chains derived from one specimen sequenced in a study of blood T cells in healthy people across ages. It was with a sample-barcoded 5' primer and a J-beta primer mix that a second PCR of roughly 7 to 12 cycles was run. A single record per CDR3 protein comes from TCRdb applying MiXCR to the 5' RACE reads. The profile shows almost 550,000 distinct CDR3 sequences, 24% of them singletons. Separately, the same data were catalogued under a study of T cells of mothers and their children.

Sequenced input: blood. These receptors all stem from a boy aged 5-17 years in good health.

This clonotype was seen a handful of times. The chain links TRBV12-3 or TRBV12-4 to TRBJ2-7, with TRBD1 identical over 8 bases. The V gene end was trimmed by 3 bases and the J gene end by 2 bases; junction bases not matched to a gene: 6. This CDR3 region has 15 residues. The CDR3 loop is CASSFSADRAYEQYF. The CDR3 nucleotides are TGTGCCAGCAGTTTTTCCGCGGACAGGGCCTACGAGCAGTACTTC.

CDR3 sequence (DNA): TGCAGCGTTGTCTCAGGGATCACTGAAGCTTTCTTT. This sequence encodes CSVVSGITEAFF. This chain connects TRBV29-1 to TRBJ1-1, with D tentatively TRBD1 (5 bases). CDR1 and CDR2 from the germline V gene are SQVTM and ANQGSEA. This CDR3 has 12 residues. V lost 4 bases and J 4 bases, leaving 10 bases between the germline ends.

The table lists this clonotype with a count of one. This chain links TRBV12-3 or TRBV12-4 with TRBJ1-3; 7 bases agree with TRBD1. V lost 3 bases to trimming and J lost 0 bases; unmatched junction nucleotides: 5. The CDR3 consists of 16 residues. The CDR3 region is CASSFGQVSSGNTIYF. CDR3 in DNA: TGTGCCAGCAGTTTTGGACAGGTTTCCTCTGGAAACACCATATATTTT.

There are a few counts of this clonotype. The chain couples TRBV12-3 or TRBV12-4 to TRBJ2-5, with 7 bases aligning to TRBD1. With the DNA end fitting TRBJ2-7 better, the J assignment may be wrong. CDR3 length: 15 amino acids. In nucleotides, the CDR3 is TGTGCCAGCAGTTTAGCGGGGACAGTCTCGTACGAGCAGTACTTC. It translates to CASSLAGTVSYEQYF.

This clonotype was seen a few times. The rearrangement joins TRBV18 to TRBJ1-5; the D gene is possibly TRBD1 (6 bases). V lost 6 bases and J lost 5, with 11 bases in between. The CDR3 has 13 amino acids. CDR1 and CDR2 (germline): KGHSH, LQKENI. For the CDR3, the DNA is TGTGCCAGCTCTTGGGACAACTATCAGCCCCAGCATTTT. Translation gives CASSWDNYQPQHF.

DNA of the CDR3: TGTGCCAGCTGGAACAGGGTACGGGGCTACACCTTC. Translation: CASWNRVRGYTF. The chain recombines TRBV6-2 or TRBV6-3 with TRBJ1-2; D is possibly TRBD1 (6 bases). Germline V gives CDR1 MNHEY, CDR2 SVGEGT. The CDR3 length is 12 residues. The V and J ends lost 8 bases and 8 bases respectively, with 15 bases between them.

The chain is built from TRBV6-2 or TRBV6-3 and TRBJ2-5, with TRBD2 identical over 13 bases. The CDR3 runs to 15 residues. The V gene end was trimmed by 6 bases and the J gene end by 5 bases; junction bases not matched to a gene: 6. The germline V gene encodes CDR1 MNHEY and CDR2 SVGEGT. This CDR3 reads CASRTSGRGWETQYF. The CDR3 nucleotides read TGTGCCAGCAGAACTAGCGGGAGGGGGTGGGAGACCCAGTACTTC.

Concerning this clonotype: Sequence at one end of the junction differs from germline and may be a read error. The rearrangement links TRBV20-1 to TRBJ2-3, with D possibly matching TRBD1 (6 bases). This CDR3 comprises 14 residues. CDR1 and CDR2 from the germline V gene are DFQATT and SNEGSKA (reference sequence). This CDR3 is CSAKRGSSTDTQYF. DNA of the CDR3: TGCAGTGCAAAGAGGGGGAGTAGCACAGATACGCAATATTTT.

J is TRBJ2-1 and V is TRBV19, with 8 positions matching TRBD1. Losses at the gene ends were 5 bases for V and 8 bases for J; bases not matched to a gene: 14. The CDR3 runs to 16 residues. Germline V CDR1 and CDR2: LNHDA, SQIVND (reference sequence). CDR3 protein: CASSRTGTGFWDEQFF. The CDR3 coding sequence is TGTGCCAGTAGTCGTACCGGGACAGGATTTTGGGATGAGCAGTTCTTC.

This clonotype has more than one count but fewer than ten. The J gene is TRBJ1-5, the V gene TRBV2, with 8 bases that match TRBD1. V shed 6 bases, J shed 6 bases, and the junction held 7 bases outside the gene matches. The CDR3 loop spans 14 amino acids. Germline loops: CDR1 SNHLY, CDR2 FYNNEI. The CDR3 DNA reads TGTGCCAGCAGCTACGCCAGGGGGCCTCAGCCCCAGCATTTT. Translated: CASSYARGPQPQHF.

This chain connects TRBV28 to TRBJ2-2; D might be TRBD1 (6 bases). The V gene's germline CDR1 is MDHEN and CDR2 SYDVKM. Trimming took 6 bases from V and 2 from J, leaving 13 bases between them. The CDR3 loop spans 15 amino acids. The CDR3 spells CASRPGTLNTGELFF. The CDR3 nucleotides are TGTGCCAGCAGACCCGGGACACTCAACACCGGGGAGCTGTTTTTT.

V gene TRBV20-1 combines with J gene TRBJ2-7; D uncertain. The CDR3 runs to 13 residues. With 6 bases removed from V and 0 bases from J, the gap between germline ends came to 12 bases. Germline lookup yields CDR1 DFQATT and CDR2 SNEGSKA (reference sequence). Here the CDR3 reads CSASEYPSYEQYF. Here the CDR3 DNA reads TGCAGTGCGTCGGAATACCCCTCCTACGAGCAGTACTTC.

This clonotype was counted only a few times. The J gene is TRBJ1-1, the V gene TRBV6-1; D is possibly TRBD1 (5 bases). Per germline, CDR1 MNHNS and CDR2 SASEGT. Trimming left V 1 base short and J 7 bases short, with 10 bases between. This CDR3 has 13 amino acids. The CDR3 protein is CASSEGARVEAFF. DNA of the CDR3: TGTGCCAGCAGTGAAGGGGCCAGGGTTGAAGCTTTCTTT.

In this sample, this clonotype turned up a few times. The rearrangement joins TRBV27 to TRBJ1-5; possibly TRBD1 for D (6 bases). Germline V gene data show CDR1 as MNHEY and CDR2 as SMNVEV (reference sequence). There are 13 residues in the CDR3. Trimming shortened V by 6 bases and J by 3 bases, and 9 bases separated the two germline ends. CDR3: CASREGDNQPQHF. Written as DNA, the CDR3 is TGTGCCAGCAGGGAGGGGGACAATCAGCCCCAGCATTTT.

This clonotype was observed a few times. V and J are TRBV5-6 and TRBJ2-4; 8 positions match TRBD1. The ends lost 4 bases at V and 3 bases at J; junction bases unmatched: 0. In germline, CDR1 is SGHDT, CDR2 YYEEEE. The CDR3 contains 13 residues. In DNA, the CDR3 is TGTGCCAGCAGCACAGGGGGCAAAAACATTCAGTACTTC. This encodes CASSTGGKNIQYF.

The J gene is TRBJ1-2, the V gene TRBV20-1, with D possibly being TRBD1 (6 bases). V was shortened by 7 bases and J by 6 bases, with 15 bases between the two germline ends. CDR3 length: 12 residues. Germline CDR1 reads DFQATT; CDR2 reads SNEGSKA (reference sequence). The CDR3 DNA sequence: TGCAGTGGTAATGGTGGGGGCGATGGCTACACCTTC. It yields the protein CSGNGGGDGYTF.

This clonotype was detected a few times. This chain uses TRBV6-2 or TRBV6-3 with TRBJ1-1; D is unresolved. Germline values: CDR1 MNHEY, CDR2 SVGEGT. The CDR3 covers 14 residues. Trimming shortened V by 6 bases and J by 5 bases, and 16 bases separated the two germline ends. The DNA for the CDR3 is TGTGCCAGCAGAAATCCCCCCCGCGAAACTGAAGCTTTCTTT. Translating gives CASRNPPRETEAFF.

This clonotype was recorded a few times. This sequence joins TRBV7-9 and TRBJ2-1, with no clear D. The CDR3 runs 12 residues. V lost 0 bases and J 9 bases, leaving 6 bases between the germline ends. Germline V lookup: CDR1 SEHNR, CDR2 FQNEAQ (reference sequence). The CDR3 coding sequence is TGTGCCAGCAGCTTAGCCGGGTTTGAGCAGTTCTTC. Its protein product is CASSLAGFEQFF.

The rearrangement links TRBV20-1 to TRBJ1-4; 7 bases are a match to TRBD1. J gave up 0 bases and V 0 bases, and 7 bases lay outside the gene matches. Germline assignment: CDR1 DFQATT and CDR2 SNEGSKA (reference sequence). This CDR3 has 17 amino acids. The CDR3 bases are TGCAGTGCTAGAGACGGGACAGCCCTAACAACTAATGAAAAACTGTTTTTT. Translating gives CSARDGTALTTNEKLFF.

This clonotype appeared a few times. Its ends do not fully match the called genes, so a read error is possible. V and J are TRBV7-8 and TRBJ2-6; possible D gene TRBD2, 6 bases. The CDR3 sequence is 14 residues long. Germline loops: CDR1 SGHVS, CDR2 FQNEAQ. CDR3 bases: TGTGCCAGCAGCCCTAACACGGGGGTCAACGTCCTGACTTTC. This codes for CASSPNTGVNVLTF.

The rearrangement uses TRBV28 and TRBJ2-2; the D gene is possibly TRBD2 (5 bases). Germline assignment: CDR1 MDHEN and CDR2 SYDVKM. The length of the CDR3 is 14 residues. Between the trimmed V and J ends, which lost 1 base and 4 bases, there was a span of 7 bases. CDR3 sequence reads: CASSLFGVTGELFF. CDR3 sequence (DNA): TGTGCCAGCAGTTTATTCGGGGTCACCGGGGAGCTGTTTTTT.

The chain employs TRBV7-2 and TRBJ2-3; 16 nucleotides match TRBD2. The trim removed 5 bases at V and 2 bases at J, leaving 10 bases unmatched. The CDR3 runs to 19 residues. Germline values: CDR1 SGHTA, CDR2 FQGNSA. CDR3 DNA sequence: TGTGCCAGCAGCGGCCCCGGGACTAGCGGGAGGGGAGACACAGATACGCAGTATTTT. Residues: CASSGPGTSGRGDTDTQYF.

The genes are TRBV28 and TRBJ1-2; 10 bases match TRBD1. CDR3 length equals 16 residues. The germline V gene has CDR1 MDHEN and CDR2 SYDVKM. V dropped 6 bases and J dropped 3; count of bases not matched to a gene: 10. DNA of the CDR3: TGTGCCAGCAGCCTTCTTCGACAGGGGGCAGACTATGGCTACACCTTC. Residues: CASSLLRQGADYGYTF.

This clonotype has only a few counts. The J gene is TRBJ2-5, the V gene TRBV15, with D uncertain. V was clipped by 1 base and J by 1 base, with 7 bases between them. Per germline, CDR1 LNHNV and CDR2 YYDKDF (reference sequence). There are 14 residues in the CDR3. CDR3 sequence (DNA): TGTGCCACCAGCAGAGGGCCTAGCCAAGAGACCCAGTACTTC. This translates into CATSRGPSQETQYF.